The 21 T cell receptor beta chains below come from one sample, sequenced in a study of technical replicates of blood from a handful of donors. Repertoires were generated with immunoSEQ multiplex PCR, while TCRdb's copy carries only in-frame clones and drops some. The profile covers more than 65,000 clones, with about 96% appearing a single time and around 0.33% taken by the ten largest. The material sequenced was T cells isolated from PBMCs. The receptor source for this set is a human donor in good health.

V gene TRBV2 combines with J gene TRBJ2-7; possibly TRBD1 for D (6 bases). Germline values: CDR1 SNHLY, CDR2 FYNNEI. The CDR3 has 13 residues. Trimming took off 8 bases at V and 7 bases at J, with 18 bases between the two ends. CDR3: CASAERGIGEQYF. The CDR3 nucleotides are TGTGCCAGCGCCGAGAGGGGGATCGGGGAGCAGTACTTC.

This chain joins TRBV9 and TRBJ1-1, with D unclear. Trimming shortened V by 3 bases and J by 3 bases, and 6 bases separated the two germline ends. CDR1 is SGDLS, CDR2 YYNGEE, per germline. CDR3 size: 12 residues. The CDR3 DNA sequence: TGTGCCAGCAGCGGGAGTGACACTGAAGCTTTCTTT. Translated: CASSGSDTEAFF.

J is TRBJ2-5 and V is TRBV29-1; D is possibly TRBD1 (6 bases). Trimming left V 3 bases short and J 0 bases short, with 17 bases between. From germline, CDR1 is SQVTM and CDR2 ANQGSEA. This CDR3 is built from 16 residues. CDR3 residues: CSVDAVGQRYQETQYF. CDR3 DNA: TGCAGCGTTGACGCGGTAGGACAGCGGTACCAAGAGACCCAGTACTTC.

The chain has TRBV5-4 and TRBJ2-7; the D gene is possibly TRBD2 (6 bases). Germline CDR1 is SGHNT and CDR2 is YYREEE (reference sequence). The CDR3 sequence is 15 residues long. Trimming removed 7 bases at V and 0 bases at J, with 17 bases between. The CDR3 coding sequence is TGTGCCAGCTCAACCGGGGGTCTGAGCTCCTACGAGCAGTACTTC. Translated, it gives CASSTGGLSSYEQYF.

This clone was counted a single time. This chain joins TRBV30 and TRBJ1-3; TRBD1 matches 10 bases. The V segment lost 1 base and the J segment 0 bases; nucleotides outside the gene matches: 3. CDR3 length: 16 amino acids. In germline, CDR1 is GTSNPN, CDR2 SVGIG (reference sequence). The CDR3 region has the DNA TGTGCCTGGAGTGCCGGGACAGGGGTCTCTGGAAACACCATATATTTT. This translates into CAWSAGTGVSGNTIYF. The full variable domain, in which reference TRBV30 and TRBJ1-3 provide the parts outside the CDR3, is SQTIHQWPATLVQPVGSPLSLECTVEGTSNPNLYWYRQAAGRGLQLLFYSVGIGQISSEVPQNLSASRPQDRQFILSSKKLLLSDSGFYLCAWSAGTGVSGNTIYFGEGSWLTVV.

The CDR3 DNA follows: TGTGCCAGCAGCCCCCCCGGAGACAGCTCTGGGGCCAACGTCCTGACTTTC. This sequence encodes CASSPPGDSSGANVLTF. The chain joins TRBV9 to TRBJ2-6; D possibly corresponds to TRBD1 (5 bases). The CDR3 length is 17 residues. Germline CDR1 is SGDLS and CDR2 is YYNGEE. The V gene lost 4 bases and the J gene lost 0 bases, with 14 bases spanning the gap.

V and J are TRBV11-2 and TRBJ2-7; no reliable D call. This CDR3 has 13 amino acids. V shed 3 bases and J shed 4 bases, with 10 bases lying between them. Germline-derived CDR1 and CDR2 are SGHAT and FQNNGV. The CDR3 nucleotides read TGTGCCAGCAGCTTGAACGGAGATTACGAGCAGTACTTC. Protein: CASSLNGDYEQYF.

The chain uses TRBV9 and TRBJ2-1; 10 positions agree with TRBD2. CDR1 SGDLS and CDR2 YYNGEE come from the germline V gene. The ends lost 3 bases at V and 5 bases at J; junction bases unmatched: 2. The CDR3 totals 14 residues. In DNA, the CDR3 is TGTGCCAGCAGCGCTAGCGGGAGCCACAATGAGCAGTTCTTC. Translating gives CASSASGSHNEQFF.

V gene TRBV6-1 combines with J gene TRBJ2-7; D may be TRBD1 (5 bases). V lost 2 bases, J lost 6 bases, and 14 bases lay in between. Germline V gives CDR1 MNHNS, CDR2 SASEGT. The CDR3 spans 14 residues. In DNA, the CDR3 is TGTGCCAGCAGTGAAAGGGGCGGCGCCAGCGAGCAGTACTTC. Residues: CASSERGGASEQYF.

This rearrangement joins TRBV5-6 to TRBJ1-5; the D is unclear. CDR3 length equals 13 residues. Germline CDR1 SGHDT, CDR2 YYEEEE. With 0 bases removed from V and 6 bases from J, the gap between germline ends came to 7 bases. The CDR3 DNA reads TGTGCCAGCAGCTTGGAGGAGAGTCAGCCCCAGCATTTT. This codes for CASSLEESQPQHF.

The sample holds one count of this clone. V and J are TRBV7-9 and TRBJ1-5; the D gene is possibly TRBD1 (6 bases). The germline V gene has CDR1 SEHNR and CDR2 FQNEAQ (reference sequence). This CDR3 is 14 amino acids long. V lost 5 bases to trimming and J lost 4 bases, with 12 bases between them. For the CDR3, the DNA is TGTGCCAGCAGCCCGGGGGGGCTTAATCAGCCCCAGCATTTT. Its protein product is CASSPGGLNQPQHF. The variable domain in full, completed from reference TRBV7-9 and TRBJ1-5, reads DTGVSQNPRHKITKRGQNVTFRCDPISEHNRLYWYRQTLGQGPEFLTYFQNEAQLEKSRLLSDRFSAERPKGSFSTLEIQRTEQGDSAMYLCASSPGGLNQPQHFGDGTRLSIL.

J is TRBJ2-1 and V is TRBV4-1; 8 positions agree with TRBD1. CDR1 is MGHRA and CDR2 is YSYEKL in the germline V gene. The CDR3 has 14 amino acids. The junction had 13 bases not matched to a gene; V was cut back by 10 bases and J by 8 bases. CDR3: CATTFDRGGDEQFF. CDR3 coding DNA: TGCGCCACCACCTTCGACAGGGGCGGGGATGAGCAGTTCTTC.

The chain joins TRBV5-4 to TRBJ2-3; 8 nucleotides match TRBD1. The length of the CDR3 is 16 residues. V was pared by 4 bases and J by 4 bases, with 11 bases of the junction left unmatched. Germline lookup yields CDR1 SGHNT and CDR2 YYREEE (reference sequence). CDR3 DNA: TGTGCCAGCAGCAAGGACAGGGTATTGGGCCCAGATACGCAGTATTTT. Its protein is CASSKDRVLGPDTQYF.

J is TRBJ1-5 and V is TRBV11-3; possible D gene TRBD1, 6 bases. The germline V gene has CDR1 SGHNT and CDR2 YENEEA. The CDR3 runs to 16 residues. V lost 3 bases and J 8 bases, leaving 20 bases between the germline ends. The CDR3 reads CASSFQTGQYGKPQHF. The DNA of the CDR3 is TGTGCCAGCAGCTTCCAGACAGGTCAATATGGTAAGCCCCAGCATTTT.

This CDR3 reads CASSHPTSGRNYEQYF. CDR3 DNA sequence: TGTGCCAGCAGCCACCCTACTAGCGGGAGAAACTACGAGCAGTACTTC. The chain uses TRBV4-2 and TRBJ2-7; 11 nucleotides line up with TRBD2. The CDR3 extends over 16 amino acids. V gave up 3 bases and J gave up 3 bases; unmatched junction bases: 7. Per the germline V gene, CDR1 is LGHNA and CDR2 is YNFKEQ.

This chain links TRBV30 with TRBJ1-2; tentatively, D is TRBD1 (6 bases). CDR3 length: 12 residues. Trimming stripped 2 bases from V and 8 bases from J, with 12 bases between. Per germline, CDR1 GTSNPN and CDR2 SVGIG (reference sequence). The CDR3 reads CAWSLNQGGYTF. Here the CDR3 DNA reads TGTGCCTGGAGTTTAAACCAGGGGGGCTACACCTTC.

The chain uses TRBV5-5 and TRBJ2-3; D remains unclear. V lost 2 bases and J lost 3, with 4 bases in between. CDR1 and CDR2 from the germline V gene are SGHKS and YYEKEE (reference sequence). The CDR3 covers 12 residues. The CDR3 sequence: CASSFFTDTQYF. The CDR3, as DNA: TGTGCCAGCAGCTTCTTTACAGATACGCAGTATTTT.

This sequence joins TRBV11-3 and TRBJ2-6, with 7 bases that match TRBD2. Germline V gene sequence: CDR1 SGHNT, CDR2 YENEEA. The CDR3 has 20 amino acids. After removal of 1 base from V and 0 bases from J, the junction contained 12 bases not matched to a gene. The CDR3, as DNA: TGTGCCAGCAGCTTAGTAAGAGCGGGAAACCCCCTCTCTGGGGCCAACGTCCTGACTTTC. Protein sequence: CASSLVRAGNPLSGANVLTF.

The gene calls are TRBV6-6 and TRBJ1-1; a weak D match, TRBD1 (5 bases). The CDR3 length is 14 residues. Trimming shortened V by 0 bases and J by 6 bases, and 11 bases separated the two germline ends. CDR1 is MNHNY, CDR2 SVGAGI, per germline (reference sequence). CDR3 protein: CASSYSRQTPEAFF. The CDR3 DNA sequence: TGTGCCAGCAGTTACTCGAGACAGACCCCTGAAGCTTTCTTT.

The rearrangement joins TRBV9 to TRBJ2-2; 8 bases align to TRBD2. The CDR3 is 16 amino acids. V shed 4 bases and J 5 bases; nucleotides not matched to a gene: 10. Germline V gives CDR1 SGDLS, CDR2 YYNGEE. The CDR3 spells CASSSSSGTGTGELFF. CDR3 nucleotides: TGTGCCAGCAGCTCAAGTAGCGGGACGGGTACCGGGGAGCTGTTTTTT. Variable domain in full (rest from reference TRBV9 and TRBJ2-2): DSGVTQTPKHLITATGQRVTLRCSPRSGDLSVYWYQQSLDQGLQFLIQYYNGEERAKGNILERFSAQQFPDLHSELNLSSLELGDSALYFCASSSSSGTGTGELFFGEGSRLTVL.

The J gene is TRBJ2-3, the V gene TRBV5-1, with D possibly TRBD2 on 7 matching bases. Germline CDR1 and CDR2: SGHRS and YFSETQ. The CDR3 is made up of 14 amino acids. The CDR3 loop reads CATYLSGGADTQYF. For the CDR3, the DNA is TGCGCAACTTATTTATCGGGGGGCGCAGATACGCAGTATTTT.